A selection of T cell receptor beta chains follows, all from one sample in a study of radiotherapy plus CTLA-4 blockade in lung cancer. Clones were read by immunoSEQ multiplex PCR, and TCRdb kept only the in-frame ones, dropping some. This sample yields 42,000 or so clones, of which 79% are seen a single time; 20% to 25% belongs to the top ten. The input for sequencing was peripheral blood, taken from a patient treated with radiotherapy plus ipilimumab. Receptors originate from a human donor with non-small cell lung cancer that progressed on radiotherapy plus ipilimumab. Each CDR3 is given with its conserved first and last residue. D genes are given only for firm matches. Only part of the rows carry a size: once, few, many, or a class if the clone is expanded.

DNA,CDR3,D,V,size,J
TGTGCCACCAGCAGAGATCAGGCGAGGCAGTACTTC,CATSRDQARQYF,-,TRBV15,-,TRBJ2-7
TGTGCCAGCAGCTCGGGGGCCGGCGGGGGGGCGGATACGCAGTATTTT,CASSSGAGGGADTQYF,TRBD2,TRBV7-6,-,TRBJ2-3
TGTGCCAGCATCCAGGACAGCCCGAGGGCGGCTTTCTTT,CASIQDSPRAAFF,-,TRBV6-5,-,TRBJ1-1
TGTGCCAGCAGCGTAGCTACTTCCGGGGAGACCCAGTACTTC,CASSVATSGETQYF,-,TRBV9,-,TRBJ2-5
TGTGCCAGTAGTATCAACGGGGGGGCTCGTCATACGCAGTATTTT,CASSINGGARHTQYF,TRBD2,TRBV19,once,TRBJ2-3
TGTGCCAGCAGCCAAGCAGGTAGCGGGGGGGCAGGGGATACGCAGTATTTT,CASSQAGSGGAGDTQYF,TRBD2,TRBV4-2,-,TRBJ2-3
TGTGCCAGCTCACCATCGGGGTTTGGCTACACCTTC,CASSPSGFGYTF,-,TRBV18,-,TRBJ1-2
TGTGCCAGCAGTAACCACGGGAGCAATCAGCCCCAGCATTTT,CASSNHGSNQPQHF,-,TRBV28,once,TRBJ1-5
TGTGCCAGCAGCTTAGGACAGGCCACAGATACGCAGTATTTT,CASSLGQATDTQYF,-,TRBV7-6,-,TRBJ2-3
TGTGCCAGCAGCCTACGGGGGGGTTCTTATGGCTACACCTTC,CASSLRGGSYGYTF,-,TRBV6-6,-,TRBJ1-2
TGTGCCAGCAGCTCCCCCGGGACAGGCGGCGGCTACACCTTC,CASSSPGTGGGYTF,TRBD1,TRBV5-4,-,TRBJ1-2
TGTGCCAGCAGCTTGGGGGGGCCTAACACCGGGGAGCTGTTTTTT,CASSLGGPNTGELFF,-,TRBV4-2,-,TRBJ2-2
TGTGCCAGTAGTATCGGGAACAGAGTCGGGGGACTTACTGGAAACACCATATATTTT,CASSIGNRVGGLTGNTIYF,-,TRBV19,-,TRBJ1-3
TGCGCCAGCAGCGTACTAGCGGGGGGCGGGGAGACCCAGTACTTC,CASSVLAGGGETQYF,TRBD2,TRBV5-1,-,TRBJ2-5
TGTGCCAGCGGCCAGGACACTTCCACAGATACGCAGTATTTT,CASGQDTSTDTQYF,-,TRBV2,-,TRBJ2-3
TGTGCCAGCAGCGTACAGGGGACTAATGAAAAACTGTTTTTT,CASSVQGTNEKLFF,-,TRBV9,-,TRBJ1-4
TGTGCCAGCAGCTCAGGGGGACGGTACTACGAGCAGTACTTC,CASSSGGRYYEQYF,TRBD1,TRBV7-2,-,TRBJ2-7
TGTGCCAGCAGTGGATACTCCGGGACAGGGGAATACGAGCAGTACTTC,CASSGYSGTGEYEQYF,TRBD1,TRBV2,few,TRBJ2-7
TGTGCCAGCAGCCCGCATCCGACCTTCCAGGATTCCTACGGGCAGTACTTC,CASSPHPTFQDSYGQYF,-,TRBV7-9,-,TRBJ2-7
TGTGCCAGCAGCTCTCGGGGAGACACAGATACGCAGTATTTT,CASSSRGDTDTQYF,-,TRBV7-3,-,TRBJ2-3
TGCGCCGTAATAGCGGGGCCAAACACAGATACGCAGTATTTT,CAVIAGPNTDTQYF,TRBD2,TRBV10-2,-,TRBJ2-3
TGTGCCAGCAGCCGGACCCAGACAGGAGAGCATGAGCAGTTCTTC,CASSRTQTGEHEQFF,-,TRBV7-9,-,TRBJ2-1
TGTGCCAGCAGCTTGCCAGGGAAAGAGACCCAGTACTTC,CASSLPGKETQYF,-,TRBV5-5,-,TRBJ2-5
TGTGCCAGCAGCAGGGACAGAGCTAACTATGGCTACACCTTC,CASSRDRANYGYTF,TRBD1,TRBV7-9,-,TRBJ1-2
TGTGCCAGCAGCCCGGGGAGACTAGCGCAGAACACCGGGGAGCTGTTTTTT,CASSPGRLAQNTGELFF,TRBD2,TRBV7-2,-,TRBJ2-2
TGCGCCAGCAGCTACCAGACAGGGGGCCTTCACTACTATGGCTACACCTTC,CASSYQTGGLHYYGYTF,TRBD1,TRBV5-1,-,TRBJ1-2
TGCACTAACCGGGACTCATCCTACGAGCAGTACTTC,CTNRDSSYEQYF,-,TRBV1,few,TRBJ2-7
TGTGCCAGCAGAGCGACTAGCGGGGGGGCGCAGACCCAGTACTTC,CASRATSGGAQTQYF,TRBD2,TRBV2,-,TRBJ2-5
TGTGCCAGTAGTAAGACAGGGCGTGAGGAGACCCAGTACTTC,CASSKTGREETQYF,TRBD1,TRBV19,-,TRBJ2-5
TGTGCCAGCAGCCAAGCGGGACAGGGGACTAACTATGGCTACACCTTC,CASSQAGQGTNYGYTF,TRBD1,TRBV4-2,-,TRBJ1-2
TGTGCCAGCAGCTTTCCTAGCGGGGAGCAGTATTTT,CASSFPSGEQYF,TRBD2,TRBV5-4,-,TRBJ2-3
TGTGCCAGCAGTGAAAGGCCAGGGGCTAATGAAAAACTGTTTTTT,CASSERPGANEKLFF,-,TRBV6-1,once,TRBJ1-4
TGTGCCAGCAGCCCGCGACTCTTCTCCTATAATTCACCCCTCCACTTT,CASSPRLFSYNSPLHF,-,TRBV7-9,-,TRBJ1-6
TGTGCCAGCAGCTTGGACTGGAATGAGCAGTTCTTC,CASSLDWNEQFF,-,TRBV11-3,-,TRBJ2-1
TGTGCCAGCTCACCACCTGCCACGGCCTACGAGCAGTACTTC,CASSPPATAYEQYF,-,TRBV18,-,TRBJ2-7
TGTGCCAGCAGCCCTTTGGGACAGACGAACACTGAAGCTTTCTTT,CASSPLGQTNTEAFF,TRBD1,TRBV9,-,TRBJ1-1
TGTGCCATCAGCGGGGGGGCCGGGACCGGGGAGCTGTTTTTT,CAISGGAGTGELFF,TRBD2,TRBV10-3,-,TRBJ2-2
TGTGCCATCAGAACCGGAACAGGGGCGGGGAGTGAAAAACTGTTTTTT,CAIRTGTGAGSEKLFF,TRBD1,TRBV10-3,-,TRBJ1-4
TGTGCCAGCAGTGAAAGGACAGCCCTAACCACCATACGAGATGGGTTATTCTTC,CASSERTALTTIRDGLFF,-,TRBV6-1,-,TRBJ2-1
TGTGCCAGCAGGGCGGTTAACAGGGGCAATCAGCCCCAGCATTTT,CASRAVNRGNQPQHF,-,TRBV6-5,once,TRBJ1-5
TGCGCCAGCAGCTCAAACAGGGCTAGGGGTTTTGAAGCTTTCTTT,CASSSNRARGFEAFF,-,TRBV5-1,-,TRBJ1-1
TGCGCCAGCAGCGGACAGGGGAAAGTCTATGGCTACACCTTC,CASSGQGKVYGYTF,TRBD1,TRBV10-2,-,TRBJ1-2
TGTGCCAGCCAGGACTCGGGGACACGGGATGAAAAACTGTTTTTT,CASQDSGTRDEKLFF,-,TRBV18,-,TRBJ1-4
TGTGCCAGCAGCGTAGGGCGCGGGGCCCAAACAGATACGCAGTATTTT,CASSVGRGAQTDTQYF,-,TRBV9,-,TRBJ2-3
TGTGCCAGCAGTTACAACCCGACAGGGAGCACTGAAGCTTTCTTT,CASSYNPTGSTEAFF,TRBD1,TRBV6-5,-,TRBJ1-1
TGCGCCAGCAGCCAGGCTCAGGGGCGTACTGAAGCTTTCTTT,CASSQAQGRTEAFF,-,TRBV5-1,few,TRBJ1-1
TGTGCCACCCGGCTCATGCCGGAGGAGACCCAGTACTTC,CATRLMPEETQYF,-,TRBV15,once,TRBJ2-5
TGTGCCAGCAAAGGCGGTAGCAATCAGCCCCAGCATTTT,CASKGGSNQPQHF,-,TRBV6-6,-,TRBJ1-5
TGTGCTAGTGGTTTGGCCACCGGGACAGCGTACGAGCAGTACTTC,CASGLATGTAYEQYF,TRBD1,TRBV12-5,-,TRBJ2-7
TGTGCCTGCTCGGGGACAGGGATCGAAAAACTGTTTTTT,CACSGTGIEKLFF,TRBD1,TRBV19,-,TRBJ1-4
TGTGCCAGCAGTTACTGGGACAGGGGGAATTCACCCCTCCACTTT,CASSYWDRGNSPLHF,TRBD1,TRBV6-6,-,TRBJ1-6
TGTGCCAGCAGCTTAAGGGCCTCTGGAAACACCATATATTTT,CASSLRASGNTIYF,-,TRBV7-3,-,TRBJ1-3
TGTGCCAGCAGCCCTCACAGAACAGAGCAGTTCTTC,CASSPHRTEQFF,-,TRBV7-8,-,TRBJ2-1